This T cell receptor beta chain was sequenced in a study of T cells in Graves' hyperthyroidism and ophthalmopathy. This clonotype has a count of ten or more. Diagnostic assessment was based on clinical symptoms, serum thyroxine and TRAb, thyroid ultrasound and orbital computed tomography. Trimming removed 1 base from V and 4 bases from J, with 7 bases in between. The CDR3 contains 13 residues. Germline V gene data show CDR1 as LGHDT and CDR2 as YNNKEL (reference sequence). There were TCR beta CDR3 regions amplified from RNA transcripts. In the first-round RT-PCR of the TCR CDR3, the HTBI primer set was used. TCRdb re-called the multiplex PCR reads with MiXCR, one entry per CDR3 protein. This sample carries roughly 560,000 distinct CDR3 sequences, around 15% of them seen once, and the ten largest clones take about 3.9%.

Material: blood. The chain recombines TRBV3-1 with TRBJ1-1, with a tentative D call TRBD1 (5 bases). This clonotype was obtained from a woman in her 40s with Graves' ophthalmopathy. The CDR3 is CASSQGRATEAFF. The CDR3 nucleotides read TGTGCCAGCAGCCAAGGCAGGGCCACTGAAGCTTTCTTT.